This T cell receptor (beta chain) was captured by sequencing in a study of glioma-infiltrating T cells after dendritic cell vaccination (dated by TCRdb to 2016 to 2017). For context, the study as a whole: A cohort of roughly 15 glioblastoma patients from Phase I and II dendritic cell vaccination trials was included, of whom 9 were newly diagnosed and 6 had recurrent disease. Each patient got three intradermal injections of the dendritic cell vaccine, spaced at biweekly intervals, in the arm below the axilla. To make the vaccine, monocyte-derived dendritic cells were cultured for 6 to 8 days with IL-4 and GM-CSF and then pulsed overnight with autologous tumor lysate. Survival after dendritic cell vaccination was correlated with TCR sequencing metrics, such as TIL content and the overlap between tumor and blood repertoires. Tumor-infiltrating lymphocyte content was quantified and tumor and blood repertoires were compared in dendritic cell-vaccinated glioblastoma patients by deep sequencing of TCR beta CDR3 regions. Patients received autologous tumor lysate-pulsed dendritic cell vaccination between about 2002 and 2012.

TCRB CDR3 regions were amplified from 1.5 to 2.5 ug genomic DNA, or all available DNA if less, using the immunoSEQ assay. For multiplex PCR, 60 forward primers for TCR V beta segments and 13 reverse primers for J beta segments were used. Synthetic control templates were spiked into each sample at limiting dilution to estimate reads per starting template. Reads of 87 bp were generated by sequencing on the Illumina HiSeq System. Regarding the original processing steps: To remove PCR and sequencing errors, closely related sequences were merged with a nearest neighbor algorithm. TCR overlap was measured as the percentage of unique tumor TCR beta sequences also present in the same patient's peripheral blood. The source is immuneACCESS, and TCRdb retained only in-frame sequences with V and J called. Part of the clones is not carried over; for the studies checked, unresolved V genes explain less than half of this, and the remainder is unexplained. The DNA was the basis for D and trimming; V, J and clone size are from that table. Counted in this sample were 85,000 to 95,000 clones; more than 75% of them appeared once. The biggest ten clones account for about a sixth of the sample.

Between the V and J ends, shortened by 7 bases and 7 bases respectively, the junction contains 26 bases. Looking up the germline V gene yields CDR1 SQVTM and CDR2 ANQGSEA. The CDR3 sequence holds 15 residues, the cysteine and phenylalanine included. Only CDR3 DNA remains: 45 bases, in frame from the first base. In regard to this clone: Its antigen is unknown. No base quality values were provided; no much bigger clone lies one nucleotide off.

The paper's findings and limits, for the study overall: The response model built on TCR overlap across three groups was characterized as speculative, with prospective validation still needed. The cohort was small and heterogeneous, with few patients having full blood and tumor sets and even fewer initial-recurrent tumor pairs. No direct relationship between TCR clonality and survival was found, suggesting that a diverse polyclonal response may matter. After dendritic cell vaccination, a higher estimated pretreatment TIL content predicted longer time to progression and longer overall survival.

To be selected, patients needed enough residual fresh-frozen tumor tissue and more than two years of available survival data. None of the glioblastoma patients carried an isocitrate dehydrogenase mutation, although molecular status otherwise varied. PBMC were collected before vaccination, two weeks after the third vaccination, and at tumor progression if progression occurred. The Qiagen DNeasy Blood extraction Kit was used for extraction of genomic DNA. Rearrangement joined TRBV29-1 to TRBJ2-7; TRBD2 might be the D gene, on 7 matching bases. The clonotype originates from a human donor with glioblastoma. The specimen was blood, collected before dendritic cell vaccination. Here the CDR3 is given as CSAIQSGGGSGEQYF. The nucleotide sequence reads TGCAGCGCCATACAGTCGGGGGGCGGCTCTGGAGAGCAGTACTTC.